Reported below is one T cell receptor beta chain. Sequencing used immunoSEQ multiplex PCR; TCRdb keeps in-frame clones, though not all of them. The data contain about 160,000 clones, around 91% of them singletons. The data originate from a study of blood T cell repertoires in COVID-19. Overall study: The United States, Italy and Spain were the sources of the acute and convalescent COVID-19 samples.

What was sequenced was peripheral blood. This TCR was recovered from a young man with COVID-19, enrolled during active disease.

DNA of the CDR3: TGTGCCAGCAGCCTCACAGGGGGGCCTGAAGCTTTCTTT. It specifies CASSLTGGPEAFF. This sequence joins TRBV28 and TRBJ1-1; 8 bases agree with TRBD1. The CDR3 has 13 amino acids. V lost 6 bases, J lost 6 bases, and 6 bases stayed unmatched. CDR1 and CDR2 (germline): MDHEN, SYDVKM.